This T cell receptor beta chain came from a study of blood T cell repertoires in COVID-19. Study details: COVID-19 samples, acute and convalescent, were from the United States, Italy and Spain. T cells, B-cell-depleted T cells, or PBMCs supplied cDNA or gDNA.

Original methodology: Reference gene primer amplification in the assay estimated nucleated cell counts. Assay used: immunoSEQ multiplex PCR; TCRdb lists only in-frame clones, some missing. That table gives V, J and clone size, and the DNA gave D and trimming. The table lists 80,000 to 95,000 clones, around 83% of them singletons, with about a fifth in the top ten. The germline V gene encodes CDR1 LNHNV and CDR2 YYDKDF (reference sequence). The CDR3 runs 15 residues. V shed 3 bases and J shed 3 bases, with 14 bases lying between them. The chain couples TRBV15 to TRBJ2-5; TRBD1 is a possible D gene (5 bases). Sample: peripheral blood. The source is a woman older than 75 in a cohort sampled during active or convalescent COVID-19. Here the CDR3 reads CATSRGPIREETQYF. The CDR3 nucleotides are TGTGCCACCAGCAGGGGGCCTATCAGGGAAGAGACCCAGTACTTC.